These T cell receptor beta chains were read from a single sample in a study of blood T cells in healthy people across ages. TCRdb ran MiXCR on the 5' RACE reads and lists one entry per CDR3 protein. The table has 1.8 million or so distinct CDR3 sequences, about two fifths seen once; the top ten hold approximately 22%. Sequencing input: blood. These receptors all stem from a human donor in good health. CDR3s include the opening cysteine and the closing phenylalanine or tryptophan. D genes are given only for firm matches. Size is omitted from some rows. Given values are once, few, many or a class for expanded clones.

CDR3 length,D gene,J gene,V gene,clone size,CDR3 protein,CDR3 DNA
16,.,TRBJ2-2,TRBV15,.,CATSRQRSQETGELFF,TGTGCCACCAGCAGACAGAGATCCCAGGAGACCGGGGAGCTGTTTTTT
15,TRBD1,TRBJ2-5,TRBV2,.,CASRQGQGTGETQYF,TGTGCCAGCAGGCAGGGACAGGGGACCGGAGAGACCCAGTACTTC
15,TRBD1,TRBJ2-7,TRBV20-1,few,CSASPGQATIGEQYF,TGCAGTGCTTCACCAGGACAGGCGACGATAGGCGAGCAGTACTTC
16,.,TRBJ1-2,TRBV4-3,.,CASSQDRGWANCGYTF,TGCGCCAGCAGCCAAGATCGGGGGTGGGCTAACTGTGGCTACACCTTC
13,.,TRBJ2-1,TRBV7-2,.,CASSPPISNEQFF,TGTGCCAGTAGCCCCCCAATATCCAATGAGCAGTTCTTC
14,TRBD1,TRBJ2-7,TRBV7-9,.,CASTSRQGVYEQYF,TGTGCCAGCACCTCGAGGCAGGGGGTCTACGAGCAGTACTTC
15,TRBD1,TRBJ2-7,TRBV24-1,few,CATSDAGQGMYEQYF,TGTGCCACCAGTGACGCGGGACAGGGCATGTACGAGCAGTACTTC
13,.,TRBJ2-1,TRBV28,once,CAGNRGPYNEQFF,TGTGCCGGCAATCGAGGGCCCTACAATGAGCAGTTCTTC
17,TRBD2,TRBJ2-3,TRBV10-3,few,CAISTSGTSIYTDTQYF,TGTGCCATCAGCACTTCCGGGACTAGCATTTATACAGATACGCAGTATTTT
14,.,TRBJ2-3,TRBV5-1,few,CASSAVGTADTQYF,TGCGCCAGCAGCGCTGTTGGGACCGCTGATACGCAGTATTTT
14,TRBD1,TRBJ1-6,TRBV20-1,few,CSAPGGQGDSPLHF,TGCAGTGCTCCGGGGGGACAGGGGGATTCACCCCTCCACTTT
18,TRBD1,TRBJ2-7,TRBV12-3/TRBV12-4,once,CASSPTVTGGSRRDEQYF,TGTGCCAGCAGCCCCACAGTGACAGGGGGGAGTAGGAGGGACGAGCAGTACTTC
15,.,TRBJ1-2,TRBV6-1,few,CASTEKGGSNYGYTF,TGTGCCAGCACCGAGAAGGGGGGCTCAAACTATGGCTACACCTTC
13,.,TRBJ1-2,TRBV7-9,.,CASSGVGTFGYTF,TGTGCCAGCAGCGGGGTGGGGACATTTGGCTACACCTTC
15,TRBD1,TRBJ1-5,TRBV20-1,.,CSATTQGGDAQPQHF,TGCAGTGCAACCACCCAGGGGGGTGATGCCCAGCCCCAGCATTTT
15,.,TRBJ2-7,TRBV12-3/TRBV12-4,few,CASSFRDPSSYEQYF,TGTGCCAGCAGTTTCAGGGACCCTAGCTCCTACGAGCAGTACTTC
14,.,TRBJ2-4,TRBV12-3/TRBV12-4,.,CAGSLIYGADIQYF,TGTGCCGGCAGTTTAATCTATGGGGCGGACATTCAGTACTTC
18,.,TRBJ2-7,TRBV24-1,.,CATSDLLPDGDSSDTQYF,TGTGCCACCAGTGATTTGCTACCCGACGGCGATAGCTCAGATACGCAGTACTTC
16,.,TRBJ2-6,TRBV4-1,few,CASSQGPRTGANVLTF,TGCGCCAGCAGCCAAGGTCCTCGAACTGGGGCCAACGTCCTGACTTTC
14,.,TRBJ1-2,TRBV7-9,.,CASSLTVLLGGYTF,TGTGCCAGCAGCTTGACGGTCCTACTCGGGGGCTACACCTTC
11,.,TRBJ1-5,TRBV6-6,few,CASRRDQPQHF,TGTGCCAGCCGACGGGATCAGCCCCAGCATTTT
16,TRBD1,TRBJ2-5,TRBV7-2,.,CASNRAGTAVGETRYF,TGTGCCAGCAATCGCGCAGGGACAGCCGTTGGGGAGACCCGGTACTTC
14,.,TRBJ2-3,TRBV13,.,CASSLFSWENTQYF,TGTGCCAGCAGCTTATTCTCCTGGGAGAATACGCAGTATTTT
14,TRBD1,TRBJ1-2,TRBV7-2,few,CASRRRDSNYGYTF,TGTGCCAGCAGGCGCCGGGACAGCAACTATGGCTACACCTTC
19,.,TRBJ2-4,TRBV4-1,few,CASSRLLTWEPEAKNIQYF,TGCGCCAGCAGCCGTTTGCTAACCTGGGAGCCCGAGGCCAAAAACATTCAGTACTTC
15,.,TRBJ2-7,TRBV15,few,CAASRDKGNSYEQYF,TGTGCCGCCAGCAGAGATAAGGGGAACTCCTACGAGCAGTACTTC
15,TRBD1,TRBJ2-1,TRBV7-9,.,CASSHPGTVTMKQFF,TGTGCCAGCAGCCACCCCGGGACAGTTACAATGAAGCAGTTCTTC
13,TRBD2,TRBJ2-7,TRBV2,.,CASSEAGGDEQYF,TGTGCCAGCAGTGAAGCGGGAGGGGACGAGCAGTACTTC
14,.,TRBJ1-1,TRBV5-1,.,CASSLSGGAPEAFF,TGCGCCAGCAGCTTGAGTGGTGGGGCTCCTGAAGCTTTCTTT
16,TRBD2,TRBJ2-6,TRBV6-2/TRBV6-3,many,CASSPRGGTGANVLTF,TGTGCCAGCAGTCCCCGGGGGGGAACTGGGGCCAACGTCCTGACTTTC
13,.,TRBJ1-4,TRBV7-2,.,CAGSLGPDEKLFF,TGTGCCGGCAGCTTAGGGCCCGATGAAAAACTGTTTTTT
13,.,TRBJ2-1,TRBV28,few,CASRAQGGNEQFF,TGTGCCAGCAGAGCGCAGGGCGGGAATGAGCAGTTCTTC
17,TRBD2,TRBJ2-1,TRBV4-3,.,CASSPRTSGGSYNEQFF,TGCGCCAGCAGCCCCCGGACTAGCGGGGGGTCCTACAATGAGCAGTTCTTC
15,TRBD1,TRBJ2-1,TRBV24-1,many,CATSVGGSSYNEQFF,TGTGCCACCAGTGTAGGGGGCAGCTCCTACAATGAGCAGTTCTTC
14,.,TRBJ2-2,TRBV4-1,few,CASSQDWGAGELFF,TGCGCCAGCAGCCAAGATTGGGGGGCCGGGGAGCTGTTTTTT
11,.,TRBJ2-7,TRBV28,few,CASRDLYEQYF,TGTGCCAGCAGGGACCTCTACGAGCAGTACTTC
13,TRBD1,TRBJ1-1,TRBV7-7,few,CASSPRQGGEAFF,TGTGCTAGCAGCCCTCGACAGGGCGGTGAAGCTTTCTTT
14,.,TRBJ1-5,TRBV4-1,.,CASSPVSDTQPQHF,TGCGCCAGCAGCCCCGTTTCGGACACTCAGCCCCAGCATTTT
14,TRBD2,TRBJ2-3,TRBV7-2,once,CASSAQRGLYTQYF,TGTGCCAGCAGCGCCCAGCGGGGTTTATATACGCAGTATTTT
13,.,TRBJ1-1,TRBV3-1,.,CASREGSITEAFF,TGTGCCAGCAGGGAGGGATCCATCACTGAAGCTTTCTTT
17,TRBD2,TRBJ2-7,TRBV7-2,few,CASSFPDYKRGAYEQYF,TGTGCCAGCAGCTTCCCCGACTACAAGCGGGGGGCCTACGAGCAGTACTTC
12,.,TRBJ1-1,TRBV29-1,.,CSVQGRVTEAFF,TGCAGCGTACAGGGTAGGGTCACTGAAGCTTTCTTT
16,.,TRBJ2-3,TRBV5-8,.,CASINRAFHLTDTQYF,TGTGCCAGCATCAACCGGGCCTTTCACCTCACAGATACGCAGTATTTT
15,.,TRBJ2-7,TRBV4-1,many,CASSQSPGDINEQYF,TGCGCCAGCAGCCAATCGCCCGGGGACATTAACGAGCAGTACTTC
10,.,TRBJ2-1,TRBV10-3,few,CAIGLNEQFF,TGTGCCATCGGTCTTAACGAGCAGTTCTTC
16,TRBD1,TRBJ1-2,TRBV24-1,.,CATSDSGQGISYGYTF,TGTGCCACCAGTGATTCAGGACAGGGGATAAGCTATGGCTACACCTTC
14,.,TRBJ2-1,TRBV20-1,.,CSAPIIGTYNEQFF,TGCAGTGCCCCGATAATCGGGACCTACAATGAGCAGTTCTTC
15,TRBD2,TRBJ2-1,TRBV12-3/TRBV12-4,many,CASSQRGGSYNEQFF,TGTGCCAGCAGTCAGCGGGGGGGCTCCTACAATGAGCAGTTCTTC
14,.,TRBJ1-1,TRBV6-6,few,CASSCSLEVAEAFF,TGTGCCAGCAGTTGCAGTCTTGAGGTTGCTGAAGCTTTCTTT
16,.,TRBJ2-5,TRBV6-1,.,CASTEGSEGDQETQYF,TGTGCCAGCACGGAAGGTAGCGAGGGGGATCAAGAGACCCAGTACTTC
18,.,TRBJ2-7,TRBV18,few,CASSRRESAGARSYEQYF,TGTGCCAGCTCACGCCGTGAGTCGGCAGGGGCCCGCTCCTACGAGCAGTACTTC
15,.,TRBJ2-3,TRBV10-3,few,CAISDQGRGTDTQYF,TGTGCCATCAGTGATCAGGGGAGGGGGACAGATACGCAGTATTTT
14,.,TRBJ1-2,TRBV28,few,CASSPPRDTHGYTF,TGTGCCAGCAGCCCGCCTAGGGACACCCATGGCTACACCTTC
13,.,TRBJ2-3,TRBV20-1,few,CSANFGWTDTQYF,TGCAGTGCTAATTTTGGCTGGACAGATACGCAGTATTTT
18,.,TRBJ2-4,TRBV4-3,.,CASSQVKHRSLAKNIQYF,TGCGCCAGCAGCCAAGTAAAACACCGCAGCCTAGCCAAAAACATTCAGTACTTC
14,.,TRBJ1-6,TRBV7-3,few,CASSLDGDNSPLHF,TGTGCCAGCAGCTTGGACGGAGATAATTCACCCCTCCACTTT
14,.,TRBJ2-7,TRBV2,.,CATIRGGAGDEQYF,TGTGCCACCATAAGGGGCGGAGCAGGGGACGAGCAGTACTTC